What follows describes a single T cell receptor (beta chain). This clone's antigen is unknown. No much larger clone is present one base from it, and per-base qualities are unavailable. The reads were generated on an Illumina NovaSeq 6000. TCRalpha and TCRbeta cDNA libraries were constructed by 5'RACE with constant-segment primers, with sample barcodes and unique molecular identifiers being introduced. Trizol reagent was used to extract RNA from every sample. The libraries were amplified in two PCR steps, and the second step added a second sample barcode and Illumina TruSeq adapters. Libraries were sequenced on an Illumina NovaSeq with 2 x 150 bp paired-end reads. Processing in the source paper ran as follows. With migec v1.2.7, reads were demultiplexed and then collapsed into UMI-guided consensus sequences. Using mixcr v2.1.11, UMI consensuses were aligned to TRA and TRB V and J templates and then assembled into clonotypes. Clonotypes were classified as expanded or contracted when called significant by both edgeR and NoisET, with noise models trained on biological replicates. edgeR calls used a false discovery rate-adjusted p below 0.01 and a log2 fold-change threshold of 1. As an exploratory analysis of dynamics, PCA with hierarchical clustering was applied to max-normalized trajectories of the 1000 most abundant clonotypes. The CD4 or CD8 phenotype of responding clones was assigned using the separately sequenced CD4+ and CD8+ repertoires. The public reads were reprocessed in TCRdb via fastp at Q25 and MiXCR, keeping in-frame beta chains. All rows with the same CDR3 protein become a single entry with the most common DNA and genes. These V and J calls originate from TCRdb's pipeline instead of the authors' own analysis. Within this sample are about 600,000 distinct CDR3 sequences, with less than 25% of them counted one time only. Together, the top ten hold roughly 9.1% of the sample.

This record belongs to a study of T-cell memory formation after mild COVID-19 (dated by TCRdb to 2020 to 2022). Some background on the complete study: Most TCR sequence clusters were specific to one of the two donors. In a couple of donors, T-cell clones that expanded and contracted after mild COVID-19 were followed by sequencing TCRalpha and TCRbeta repertoires longitudinally. Two young, previously healthy adult volunteers, one female and one male, were included in the cohort.

Findings and caveats that apply to the study as a whole: The study covered only two mild cases, and larger cohorts including severe cases with pre-infection samples were considered necessary. Clones that contracted from day 15 to 85 showed balanced CD4/CD8 phenotypes, whereas a second wave of clones that expanded from day 15 to 37 leaned towards CD4+. Contracting CD4+ clones appeared mostly in the CM and EM memory subsets, whereas CD8+ clones were enriched in EMRA. SARS-CoV-2 specificity was not confirmed for the second-wave clones peaking on day 37. Some responding clones were detected in pre-infection memory, suggesting pre-existing cross-reactive memory T cells joined the SARS-CoV-2 response.

PBMCs were isolated by Ficoll-Paque density gradient centrifugation. CDR1 LGHNA and CDR2 YSLEER are derived from the germline V gene. Counted from cysteine to phenylalanine, this CDR3 has 17 amino acids. Left in the record is the CDR3 DNA by itself, 51 bases read in frame from the first base. Germline trimming amounts to 4 bases on V and 1 base on J, with 8 as the count of junction bases outside the gene matches. The source material was PBMCs or a T cell subset sorted from them (not recorded which). This clonotype was obtained from an adult woman who had mild COVID-19 (a few samples of this study predate the infection). The sample titles of this study are shuffled in the database, so cell type and time point are left out; the donor was told from shared clones. This receptor chain uses TRBV4-3 and TRBJ2-2; 8 bases in the middle match TRBD1. The CDR3 region reads CASSPGSGQGNTGELFF. In nucleotide form, the sequence is TGCGCCAGCAGCCCTGGCTCAGGACAGGGGAACACCGGGGAGCTGTTTTTT.